These 23 T cell receptor beta chains share one sample of origin, sequenced in a study of vaccination effects on CD4 cells after COVID-19. Data came from immunoSEQ multiplex PCR; TCRdb stores just in-frame clones and leaves some out. The sample consists of around 71,000 clones, under 75% of them appearing once. What these receptors recognize is not known. ViraFEST expansion of antigen-specific CD4+ T cells with viral peptide pools preceded sequencing. The authors isolated CD4+ T cells after 10 days of culture. Absence of prior SARS-CoV-2 infection characterized the vaccine recipients, who showed negative nucleocapsid antibodies. The input for sequencing was CD4+ T cells from PBMCs cultured with HCoV-OC43 spike peptides, taken before COVID-19 vaccination. Subset defined: HCoV-OC43 spike overlapping peptide pool stimulation. The receptors stem from a human donor who received a COVID-19 vaccine.

The chain recombines TRBV11-2 with TRBJ2-7; D remains unclear. This CDR3 comprises 15 residues. Germline lookup yields CDR1 SGHAT and CDR2 FQNNGV. The V gene lost 1 base and the J gene lost 1 base, with 11 bases spanning the gap. CDR3 DNA: TGTGCCAGCAGCTTAGTGGCAGGCTTTTCCTACGAGCAGTACGTC. Its translation: CASSLVAGFSYEQYV.

This clone was seen once. The genes are TRBV9 and TRBJ2-7; D call uncertain. Germline V gene sequence: CDR1 SGDLS, CDR2 YYNGEE. The V end was cut by 1 base, the J end by 2 bases, with 10 bases between. The CDR3 loop spans 14 amino acids. CDR3 amino acids: CASSVYQFPYEQYV. The DNA of the CDR3 is TGTGCCAGCAGCGTATACCAGTTCCCCTACGAGCAGTACGTC.

The chain has TRBV6-6 and TRBJ1-2, with 7 bases fitting TRBD1. The V gene's germline CDR1 is MNHNY and CDR2 SVGAGI (reference sequence). With 6 bases clipped from V and 0 bases from J, the junction kept 4 bases outside the gene matches. This CDR3 is built from 14 residues. Written as DNA, the CDR3 is TGTGCCAGCAGCCGGGACAGAACTAACTATGGCTACACCTTC. It encodes CASSRDRTNYGYTF.

This clone occurred a few times. The chain recombines TRBV10-2 with TRBJ2-2; D unclear. The CDR3 is 18 residues long. Germline V gene lookup returns CDR1 WSHSY and CDR2 SAAADI. V lost 0 bases and J lost 2, with 16 bases in between. The CDR3 here is CASSESSPGRINTGELFF. CDR3 DNA sequence: TGCGCCAGCAGTGAGTCGAGCCCCGGCAGGATCAACACCGGGGAGCTGTTTTTT.

The rearrangement uses TRBV3-1 (or the pseudogene TRBV3-2) and TRBJ2-1; possible D gene TRBD2, 5 bases. V lost 2 bases and J lost 5, with 13 bases in between. Germline loops: CDR1 LGHDT, CDR2 YNNKEL (reference sequence). The CDR3 is made up of 15 amino acids. The CDR3 loop reads CASSQWRAPHNEQFF. CDR3 DNA sequence: TGTGCCAGCAGCCAATGGCGGGCCCCCCACAATGAGCAGTTCTTC.

This chain links TRBV4-1 with TRBJ1-4, with TRBD1 identical over 9 bases. The trim removed 2 bases at V and 1 base at J, leaving 5 bases unmatched. Germline CDR1 MGHRA, CDR2 YSYEKL. The CDR3 runs 17 residues. CDR3 loop: CASSQTGQGVTNEKLFF. The CDR3, as DNA: TGCGCCAGCAGCCAAACGGGACAGGGAGTAACTAATGAAAAACTGTTTTTT.

The chain recombines TRBV18 with TRBJ1-1, with D possibly matching TRBD1 (6 bases). The V end was cut by 1 base, the J end by 3 bases, with 12 bases between. CDR1 KGHSH and CDR2 LQKENI come from the germline V gene. This CDR3 has 15 amino acids. The CDR3 nucleotides are TGTGCCAGCTCACCACGCGGGGGCGGGGACACTGAAGCTTTCTTT. It yields the protein CASSPRGGGDTEAFF. Full variable domain (missing parts from reference TRBV18 and TRBJ1-1): NAGVMQNPRHLVRRRGQEARLRCSPMKGHSHVYWYRQLPEEGLKFMVYLQKENIIDESGMPKERFSAEFPKEGPSILRIQQVVRGDSAAYFCASSPRGGGDTEAFFGQGTRLTVV.

Only one count was recorded for this clone. CDR3 residues: CASSQARSRAQYF. Written as DNA, the CDR3 is TGCGCCAGCAGCCAAGCTAGGTCAAGGGCGCAGTATTTT. The chain uses TRBV4-3 and TRBJ2-3; no reliable D call. Germline V gene sequence: CDR1 LGHNA, CDR2 YSLEER. The CDR3 runs to 13 residues. V shed 1 base and J shed 10 bases, with 12 bases lying between them.

The chain carries TRBV3-1 (or the pseudogene TRBV3-2) and TRBJ1-2, with a possible D match to TRBD1 (6 bases). V gave up 2 bases and J gave up 6 bases, with 10 bases separating them. This CDR3 spans 13 amino acids. Germline-derived CDR1 and CDR2 are LGHDT and YNNKEL (reference sequence). The CDR3 sequence is CASSQRGEDGYTF. As DNA, the CDR3 is TGTGCCAGCAGCCAAAGGGGGGAGGATGGCTACACCTTC.

This chain joins TRBV2 and TRBJ2-5, with D maybe TRBD1 (6 bases). V was shortened by 7 bases and J by 4 bases, with 13 bases between the two germline ends. The CDR3 loop spans 13 amino acids. The V gene's germline CDR1 is SNHLY and CDR2 FYNNEI. The CDR3 nucleotides read TGTGCCAGCACCGTCGACAGGTTAGAGACCCAGTACTTC. Translated, it gives CASTVDRLETQYF. Full variable domain (rest looked up from reference TRBV2 and TRBJ2-5): EPEVTQTPSHQVTQMGQEVILRCVPISNHLYFYWYRQILGQKVEFLVSFYNNEISEKSEIFDDQFSVERPDGSNFTLKIRSTKLEDSAMYFCASTVDRLETQYFGPGTRLLVL.

This chain connects TRBV9 to TRBJ2-3; 9 bases are shared with TRBD2. Unmatched junction bases numbered 10, after V lost 6 bases and J lost 5 bases. Germline V gene sequence: CDR1 SGDLS, CDR2 YYNGEE. The CDR3 totals 15 residues. The DNA of the CDR3 is TGTGCCAGCACCAGCGCCGAGCGGGGGGTAGATACGCAGTATTTT. Protein sequence: CASTSAERGVDTQYF.

The V gene is TRBV25-1, the J gene TRBJ2-3; TRBD2 agrees at 11 bases. This CDR3 is 15 amino acids long. In germline, CDR1 is MGHDK, CDR2 SYGVNS. Trimming took 5 bases from V and 2 from J; bases not matched to a gene: 3. The CDR3 reads CASSPSGGTTDTQYF. The CDR3 DNA reads as TGTGCCAGCAGTCCTAGCGGGGGGACCACAGATACGCAGTATTTT.

The chain couples TRBV11-3 to TRBJ2-5; 11 bases are a match to TRBD2. Germline V gene sequence: CDR1 SGHNT, CDR2 YENEEA. The trim removed 9 bases at V and 2 bases at J, leaving 8 bases unmatched. The CDR3 has 15 amino acids. Here the CDR3 DNA reads TGTGCCAGTTCTAGCGGGGGGTCCCATCAAGAGACCCAGTACTTC. This gives the protein CASSSGGSHQETQYF.

The V and J genes are TRBV12-3 or TRBV12-4 and TRBJ2-1; no clear D gene. V shed 4 bases and J shed 4 bases, with 8 bases lying between them. The CDR3 covers 13 residues. The CDR3 protein is CASSYKGYNEQFF. Here the CDR3 DNA reads TGTGCCAGCAGTTATAAGGGTTACAATGAGCAGTTCTTC.

V is TRBV5-6 and J is TRBJ1-1; D not certain. Trimming cost V 4 bases and J 3 bases, with 10 bases left between them. CDR1 is SGHDT, CDR2 YYEEEE, per germline. The CDR3 sequence is 13 residues long. In nucleotides, the CDR3 is TGTGCCAGCAGCAACCAACAGTACACTGAAGCTTTCTTT. This gives the protein CASSNQQYTEAFF.

This clone was found a few times. The V gene is TRBV18, the J gene TRBJ1-5; no reliable D call. There are 15 residues in the CDR3. CDR1 is KGHSH and CDR2 is LQKENI in the germline V gene. V lost 1 base and J 0 bases, leaving 7 bases between the germline ends. Here the CDR3 reads CASSPQGLSNQPQHF. CDR3 DNA: TGTGCCAGCTCACCACAGGGTCTTAGCAATCAGCCCCAGCATTTT.

The V gene is TRBV24-1, the J gene TRBJ2-1; 11 bases are shared with TRBD2. Losses at the gene ends were 4 bases for V and 8 bases for J; bases not matched to a gene: 6. Germline V gene lookup returns CDR1 KGHDR and CDR2 SFDVKD. The CDR3 contains 15 residues. The CDR3 here is CATSDPGTSGDEQFF. CDR3 nucleotide sequence: TGTGCCACCAGTGACCCCGGGACTAGCGGTGATGAGCAGTTCTTC.

The rearrangement uses TRBV5-6 and TRBJ2-2; D call uncertain. Per the germline V gene, CDR1 is SGHDT and CDR2 is YYEEEE. With 2 bases removed from V and 1 base from J, the gap between germline ends came to 6 bases. The CDR3 runs 14 residues. The CDR3, as DNA: TGTGCCAGCAGCTTCACACAGAACACCGGGGAGCTGTTTTTT. Its translation is CASSFTQNTGELFF.

The chain links TRBV18 to TRBJ2-6, with 7 bases matching TRBD1. After removal of 4 bases from V and 0 bases from J, the junction contained 6 bases not matched to a gene. The CDR3 extends over 17 amino acids. The V gene's germline CDR1 is KGHSH and CDR2 LQKENI. This CDR3 is CASSLGTADSGANVLTF. CDR3 sequence (DNA): TGTGCCAGCTCACTTGGGACAGCGGACTCTGGGGCCAACGTCCTGACTTTC.

V usage is TRBV14 and J usage is TRBJ2-1, with 7 positions matching TRBD1. The J segment lost 0 bases and the V segment lost 3 bases, leaving 5 bases of the junction unmatched. CDR1 and CDR2 (germline): SGHDN, FVKESK. The CDR3 runs to 16 residues. This CDR3 reads CASSQSWTGSYNEQFF. CDR3 coding DNA: TGTGCCAGCAGCCAGAGTTGGACAGGCTCCTACAATGAGCAGTTCTTC. The full variable domain, in which reference TRBV14 and TRBJ2-1 provide the parts outside the CDR3, is EAGVTQFPSHSVIEKGQTVTLRCDPISGHDNLYWYRRVMGKEIKFLLHFVKESKQDESGMPNNRFLAERTGGTYSTLKVQPAELEDSGVYFCASSQSWTGSYNEQFFGPGTRLTVL.

This chain connects TRBV6-2 or TRBV6-3 to TRBJ2-7; D gene uncertain. This CDR3 has 16 amino acids. V lost 0 bases and J 2 bases, leaving 14 bases between the germline ends. Germline V gene sequence: CDR1 MNHEY, CDR2 SVGEGT. The CDR3 loop reads CASSYSSLHSAYEQYV. CDR3 bases: TGTGCCAGCAGTTACTCCTCGCTCCACAGTGCCTACGAGCAGTACGTC.

The chain joins TRBV9 to TRBJ2-3; the D is unclear. This CDR3 has 12 residues. Germline V lookup: CDR1 SGDLS, CDR2 YYNGEE. V lost 4 bases to trimming and J lost 6 bases, with 9 bases between them. CDR3 in DNA: TGTGCCAGCAGCAAGGCCTTGGATACGCAGTATTTT. This codes for CASSKALDTQYF.

This clone was found once. The chain links TRBV6-1 to TRBJ2-2; TRBD2 matches 13 bases. Trimming cost V 4 bases and J 4 bases; bases outside gene matches: 3. Germline assignment: CDR1 MNHNS and CDR2 SASEGT. The CDR3 is 16 amino acids. CDR3 DNA: TGTGCCAGCAGTGGACTAGCGGGGGGCAGCACCGGGGAGCTGTTTTTT. This encodes CASSGLAGGSTGELFF.